The 14 T cell receptor beta chains below all came from one sample that was sequenced in a study of beta chain features in type 1 diabetes. These receptors' antigens are unknown. Notes on the study in general: Across all four CD4+ subsets, people with type 1 diabetes showed modestly shorter TCRB CDR3s.

The whole isolated RNA underwent reverse transcription, so sequencing captured expressed TCRB transcripts. Using immunoSEQ multiplex PCR, the repertoire was profiled, and TCRdb retains in-frame clones only, with some absent. The table shows some 290,000 clones, with about 23% occurring only once. What was sequenced was naive CD4+ T cells from blood. All receptors come from a woman aged 25 to 45 with type 1 diabetes.

The rearrangement joins TRBV5-1 to TRBJ2-1, with D perhaps matching TRBD1 (5 bases). There are 14 residues in the CDR3. The germline V gene encodes CDR1 SGHRS and CDR2 YFSETQ. Trimming took off 0 bases at V and 15 bases at J, with 19 bases between the two ends. The CDR3 bases are TGCGCCAGCAGCTTGGAGGGGTTCTGGTCCAGTGGGTTCTTC. Its translation: CASSLEGFWSSGFF.

The chain links TRBV30 to TRBJ2-7; unclear D gene. Germline lookup yields CDR1 GTSNPN and CDR2 SVGIG (reference sequence). V lost 0 bases and J 2 bases, leaving 5 bases between the germline ends. The CDR3 covers 12 residues. As DNA, the CDR3 is TGTGCCTGGAGTGTGGGCACCTACGAGCAGTACTTC. Residues: CAWSVGTYEQYF.

This clone was counted only a few times. The chain couples TRBV2 to TRBJ2-2; TRBD1 matches 7 bases. Germline CDR1 SNHLY, CDR2 FYNNEI. The CDR3 consists of 14 residues. V dropped 5 bases and J dropped 5; count of bases not matched to a gene: 5. The CDR3 reads CASSFRGTTGELFF. CDR3 DNA sequence: TGTGCCAGCAGTTTCAGGGGGACGACCGGGGAGCTGTTTTTT.

This clone was detected only a few times. The chain carries TRBV4-1 and TRBJ1-1; D gene uncertain. V shed 3 bases and J shed 1 base, with 18 bases lying between them. The germline V gene has CDR1 MGHRA and CDR2 YSYEKL. This CDR3 has 17 residues. The CDR3 DNA is TGCGCCAGCAGCCACTCACCGGTACGCGGCGCGAACACTGAAGCTTTCTTT. This translates into CASSHSPVRGANTEAFF.

The chain's CDR3 is CATSPPTSAEIGEQFF. CDR3 nucleotides: TGTGCCACCAGCCCGCCGACTAGCGCGGAGATTGGTGAGCAGTTCTTC. The chain combines TRBV15 with TRBJ2-1; 8 bases map to TRBD2. The CDR3 runs to 16 residues. Per the germline V gene, CDR1 is LNHNV and CDR2 is YYDKDF (reference sequence). The ends lost 5 bases at V and 9 bases at J; junction bases unmatched: 15.

The chain uses TRBV7-8 and TRBJ2-1; the match to TRBD2 covers 7 bases. From germline, CDR1 is SGHVS and CDR2 FQNEAQ. This CDR3 is 15 amino acids long. Unmatched junction bases numbered 10, after V lost 5 bases and J lost 6 bases. This CDR3 reads CASSRVGREINEQFF. In DNA form, the CDR3 reads TGTGCCAGCAGCCGTGTGGGGCGGGAGATCAATGAGCAGTTCTTC. The full variable domain, with the rest looked up from reference TRBV7-8 and TRBJ2-1, is GAGVSQSPRYKVAKRGQDVALRCDPISGHVSLFWYQQALGQGPEFLTYFQNEAQLDKSGLPSDRFFAERPEGSVSTLKIQRTQQEDSAVYLCASSRVGREINEQFFGPGTRLTVL.

The rearrangement uses TRBV30 and TRBJ1-2, with D possibly TRBD1 on 5 matching bases. The CDR3 covers 14 residues. Germline V gives CDR1 GTSNPN, CDR2 SVGIG (reference sequence). V lost 0 bases and J lost 4, with 12 bases in between. The CDR3: CAWSVIGVGYGYTF. The DNA of the CDR3 is TGTGCCTGGAGTGTAATAGGGGTCGGCTATGGCTACACCTTC.

This clone has a handful of counts. The genes are TRBV28 and TRBJ2-7; 9 positions match TRBD2. In germline, CDR1 is MDHEN, CDR2 SYDVKM. The V segment lost 5 bases and the J segment 5 bases; nucleotides outside the gene matches: 10. CDR3 size: 15 residues. CDR3 in amino acids: CASSPRTSVNHEQYF. The CDR3 region has the DNA TGTGCCAGCAGTCCCCGGACTAGCGTAAACCACGAGCAGTACTTC.

A note on this clone: Other DNA sequences from this sample encode an identical CDR3 as well. V usage is TRBV29-1 and J usage is TRBJ1-1; 7 bases match TRBD1. Per germline, CDR1 SQVTM and CDR2 ANQGSEA. The CDR3 has 12 amino acids. The J segment lost 2 bases and the V segment lost 6 bases, leaving 3 bases of the junction unmatched. The CDR3 DNA sequence: TGCAGCGTCAGACAGGGAAACACTGAAGCTTTCTTT. Protein sequence: CSVRQGNTEAFF.

This clone was detected a few times. V gene TRBV2 combines with J gene TRBJ1-2; TRBD1 agrees at 12 bases. The CDR3 totals 14 residues. Germline V gene sequence: CDR1 SNHLY, CDR2 FYNNEI. The J segment lost 6 bases and the V segment lost 5 bases, leaving 4 bases of the junction unmatched. CDR3 sequence reads: CASSRDRGRDGYTF. In DNA form, the CDR3 reads TGTGCCAGCAGTAGGGACAGGGGGCGAGATGGCTACACCTTC.

The gene calls are TRBV15 and TRBJ1-1, with unresolved D. Germline-derived CDR1 and CDR2 are LNHNV and YYDKDF (reference sequence). There are 15 residues in the CDR3. V dropped 2 bases and J dropped 4 bases, with 14 bases sitting between them. The CDR3 DNA reads TGTGCCACCAGCAGATCGCAAAAACCGGTCACTGAAGCTTTCTTT. Translating it yields CATSRSQKPVTEAFF. Using reference TRBV15 and TRBJ1-1 for the parts outside the CDR3, the full variable domain is DAMVIQNPRYQVTQFGKPVTLSCSQTLNHNVMYWYQQKSSQAPKLLFHYYDKDFNNEADTPDNFQSRRPNTSFCFLDIRSPGLGDTAMYLCATSRSQKPVTEAFFGQGTRLTVV.

The chain is built from TRBV18 and TRBJ2-5, with 9 positions matching TRBD1. This CDR3 is built from 16 residues. In germline, CDR1 is KGHSH, CDR2 LQKENI. Losses at the gene ends were 1 base for V and 1 base for J; bases not matched to a gene: 4. CDR3 sequence (DNA): TGTGCCAGCTCACCACGGACAGGGGACCCCCAAGAGACCCAGTACTTC. This translates into CASSPRTGDPQETQYF.

The rearrangement uses TRBV9 and TRBJ1-2; D is uncertain. Germline V lookup: CDR1 SGDLS, CDR2 YYNGEE. Trimming removed 0 bases from V and 4 bases from J, with 16 bases in between. This CDR3 region has 16 residues. Written as DNA, the CDR3 is TGTGCCAGCAGCGTAGGCGGGGAAGCGGGTCGCTATGGCTACACCTTC. Amino acids: CASSVGGEAGRYGYTF.

The rearrangement joins TRBV5-1 to TRBJ2-7; the D is unclear. The CDR3 has 14 residues. V was clipped by 4 bases and J by 7 bases, with 18 bases between them. The germline V gene has CDR1 SGHRS and CDR2 YFSETQ. In nucleotides, the CDR3 is TGCGCCAGCAGCCCCGGGTCCCCTCGGCCTGAGCAGTACTTC. Translated, it gives CASSPGSPRPEQYF.